The 20 T cell receptor beta chains given below trace back to one sample, sequenced in a study of blood T cell repertoires in COVID-19 (dated by TCRdb to the early 2020s). Library construction relied on the immunoSEQ multiplex PCR assay. Entries here come from immuneACCESS through TCRdb and include only in-frame sequences with V and J called. Some clones fail to appear in such tables; in the studies checked, an unresolved V gene covers under half of the shortfall, and the cause of the remainder is unknown. A total of around 100,000 clones appear in this sample, more than 85% of them only once. About 6.9% of the sample belongs to the ten largest clones. The material sequenced was peripheral blood. The source is a man in his thirties or forties in a cohort sampled during active COVID-19.

The V and J genes are TRBV6-5 and TRBJ1-6; D uncertain. The V end lost 1 base, the J end lost 12 bases, and 7 bases lay between the germline ends. There are 12 residues in the CDR3. The germline V gene has CDR1 MNHEY and CDR2 SVGAGI. The CDR3 reads CASSYYGLPLHF. In nucleotides, the CDR3 is TGTGCCAGCAGTTACTATGGGCTACCCCTCCACTTT.

The chain combines TRBV5-5 with TRBJ2-7; unclear D gene. Germline-derived CDR1 and CDR2 are SGHKS and YYEKEE (reference sequence). The V and J ends lost 1 base and 0 bases respectively, with 11 bases between them. The CDR3 is 15 amino acids. CDR3 protein: CASSLSQAASYEQYF. The CDR3 coding sequence is TGTGCCAGCAGCTTGAGTCAGGCCGCCTCCTACGAGCAGTACTTC.

The chain is built from TRBV7-3 and TRBJ2-3, with TRBD2 matching 11 bases. The CDR3 is 15 amino acids. The junction had 3 bases not matched to a gene; V was cut back by 4 bases and J by 3 bases. Germline CDR1 and CDR2: SGHTA and FQGTGA. The CDR3 loop is CASSSASGGTDTQYF. Here the CDR3 DNA reads TGTGCCAGCAGCTCAGCTAGCGGGGGGACAGATACGCAGTATTTT.

The chain couples TRBV6-4 to TRBJ1-5; TRBD1 matches at 7 bases. The CDR3 is 12 amino acids. V lost 9 bases to trimming and J lost 8 bases; unmatched junction nucleotides: 7. Per germline, CDR1 MRHNA and CDR2 SNTAGT. The CDR3 is CARKEGTEPQHF. The CDR3 DNA follows: TGTGCCAGAAAGGAGGGGACAGAGCCCCAGCATTTT.

This clone appeared a single time. The chain has TRBV11-2 and TRBJ2-2; 8 bases map to TRBD1. Trimming took 1 base from V and 1 from J; bases not matched to a gene: 5. Germline CDR1 SGHAT, CDR2 FQNNGV. This CDR3 comprises 17 residues. CDR3 sequence reads: CASSLGRGRWNTGELFF. The CDR3 nucleotides are TGTGCCAGCAGCTTAGGCAGGGGGCGATGGAACACCGGGGAGCTGTTTTTT.

The chain is built from TRBV7-9 and TRBJ1-6; no reliable D call. Between the trimmed V and J ends, which lost 4 bases and 9 bases, there was a span of 16 bases. This CDR3 region has 15 residues. CDR1 and CDR2 from the germline V gene are SEHNR and FQNEAQ (reference sequence). The CDR3 sequence is CASSYLTLIGSPLHF. The CDR3 nucleotides read TGTGCCAGCAGCTATCTTACTTTAATTGGTTCACCCCTCCACTTT.

The chain combines TRBV5-1 with TRBJ2-5; 7 nucleotides agree with TRBD1. CDR1 and CDR2 from the germline V gene are SGHRS and YFSETQ. The CDR3 is 13 residues long. V gave up 4 bases and J gave up 4 bases; unmatched junction bases: 4. This CDR3 reads CASSRQGVETQYF. The DNA of the CDR3 is TGCGCCAGCAGCCGACAGGGAGTAGAGACCCAGTACTTC.

The V gene is TRBV9, the J gene TRBJ2-1; TRBD2 agrees at 10 bases. In germline, CDR1 is SGDLS, CDR2 YYNGEE. V was clipped by 3 bases and J by 4 bases; unmatched bases: 4. The CDR3 contains 15 residues. In DNA, the CDR3 is TGTGCCAGCAGCGGTACTAGCGGGGCGTACAATGAGCAGTTCTTC. Its translation is CASSGTSGAYNEQFF.

This sequence joins TRBV30 and TRBJ1-3, with D perhaps TRBD1 (5 bases). Per the germline V gene, CDR1 is GTSNPN and CDR2 is SVGIG (reference sequence). This CDR3 is built from 16 residues. Trimming took off 0 bases at V and 0 bases at J, with 12 bases between the two ends. The CDR3 is CAWSVLNRHSGNTIYF. CDR3 DNA: TGTGCCTGGAGTGTACTCAACAGGCACTCTGGAAACACCATATATTTT.

In nucleotides, the CDR3 is TGTGCCTGGAGTGAGAACACTGGAAACACCATATATTTT. It is translated as CAWSENTGNTIYF. The V call is TRBV30, the J call TRBJ1-3; D is uncertain. V was trimmed by 1 base and J by 2 bases, leaving 6 bases between them. Germline CDR1 is GTSNPN and CDR2 is SVGIG (reference sequence). The CDR3 runs 13 residues.

J is TRBJ2-7 and V is TRBV7-9, with TRBD2 identical over 10 bases. The CDR3 runs to 15 residues. V shed 0 bases and J 3 bases; nucleotides not matched to a gene: 2. Germline CDR1 reads SEHNR; CDR2 reads FQNEAQ (reference sequence). CDR3 loop: CASSLASGGNYEQYF. The CDR3 nucleotides are TGTGCCAGCAGCTTAGCTAGCGGGGGGAACTACGAGCAGTACTTC. The full variable domain, completed using reference TRBV7-9 and TRBJ2-7, is DTGVSQNPRHKITKRGQNVTFRCDPISEHNRLYWYRQTLGQGPEFLTYFQNEAQLEKSRLLSDRFSAERPKGSFSTLEIQRTEQGDSAMYLCASSLASGGNYEQYFGPGTRLTVT.

V is TRBV5-1 and J is TRBJ2-1; TRBD2 matches 7 bases. CDR1 SGHRS and CDR2 YFSETQ come from the germline V gene. V lost 0 bases, J lost 3 bases, and 9 bases stayed unmatched. The CDR3 totals 17 residues. The CDR3 DNA reads as TGCGCCAGCAGCTTGGGGGTCGGCGGGGGAAACTACAATGAGCAGTTCTTC. Translated: CASSLGVGGGNYNEQFF.

The J gene is TRBJ1-4, the V gene TRBV30, with TRBD1 identical over 7 bases. CDR1 is GTSNPN and CDR2 is SVGIG in the germline V gene (reference sequence). The CDR3 length is 16 residues. Losses at the gene ends were 3 bases for V and 3 bases for J; bases not matched to a gene: 10. The CDR3 DNA sequence: TGTGCCTGGAGGACAGGGAAAGAAGGAGCTAATGAAAAACTGTTTTTT. As protein: CAWRTGKEGANEKLFF.

This clone was seen a single time. The rearrangement joins TRBV6-5 to TRBJ2-7; 7 positions match TRBD2. Germline V gives CDR1 MNHEY, CDR2 SVGAGI. The CDR3 runs 12 residues. The V segment lost 7 bases and the J segment 5 bases; nucleotides outside the gene matches: 5. As DNA, the CDR3 is TGTGCCAGCACCAACGGGGGGAACGAGCAGTACTTC. Translated, it gives CASTNGGNEQYF.

V and J are TRBV5-4 and TRBJ1-5; D gene unclear. The CDR3 consists of 14 residues. Germline CDR1 is SGHNT and CDR2 is YYREEE (reference sequence). Trimming cost V 0 bases and J 1 base, with 5 bases left between them. The CDR3 coding sequence is TGTGCCAGCAGCTTGGGCGGGAGCAATCAGCCCCAGCATTTT. This sequence encodes CASSLGGSNQPQHF. Using reference TRBV5-4 and TRBJ1-5 for the parts outside the CDR3, the full variable domain is ETGVTQSPTHLIKTRGQQVTLRCSSQSGHNTVSWYQQALGQGPQFIFQYYREEENGRGNFPPRFSGLQFPNYSSELNVNALELDDSALYLCASSLGGSNQPQHFGDGTRLSIL.

The rearrangement joins TRBV27 to TRBJ2-7, with 7 bases matching TRBD1. The length of the CDR3 is 14 residues. J was trimmed by 7 bases and V by 2 bases; bases with no gene match: 8. Germline values: CDR1 MNHEY, CDR2 SMNVEV (reference sequence). The CDR3 sequence is CASSLAGTAGEQYF. The CDR3 nucleotides are TGTGCCAGCAGTTTAGCCGGGACAGCTGGGGAGCAGTACTTC.

This clone was counted a single time. The rearrangement uses TRBV5-3 and TRBJ1-4; D is possibly TRBD1 (5 bases). TRBV5-3 is placed among ORFs of uncertain function. The CDR3 runs to 16 residues. Trimming took 0 bases from V and 10 from J, leaving 19 bases between them. For the CDR3, the DNA is TGTGCCAGAAGCTTGGGGTCGGGGGTTTGTTGGGGAAAACTGTTTTTT. Residues: CARSLGSGVCWGKLFF.

The chain joins TRBV5-5 to TRBJ2-5, with TRBD2 matching over 10 bases. V lost 0 bases and J lost 5; bases outside the gene matches: 13. This CDR3 contains 18 residues. The germline V gene encodes CDR1 SGHKS and CDR2 YYEKEE (reference sequence). The DNA of the CDR3 is TGTGCCAGCAGCTTGGCAGCGGGGGGGGGTTTCGCACGGGAGACCCAGTACTTC. Translated: CASSLAAGGGFARETQYF. Full variable domain (remainder filled in from reference TRBV5-5 and TRBJ2-5): DAGVTQSPTHLIKTRGQQVTLRCSPISGHKSVSWYQQVLGQGPQFIFQYYEKEERGRGNFPDRFSARQFPNYSSELNVNALLLGDSALYLCASSLAAGGGFARETQYFGPGTRLLVL.

The chain couples TRBV15 to TRBJ1-6; D is perhaps TRBD1 (5 bases). V was trimmed by 6 bases and J by 4 bases, leaving 19 bases between them. The germline V gene encodes CDR1 LNHNV and CDR2 YYDKDF (reference sequence). This CDR3 has 17 residues. CDR3 region: CATRGRRGSLYNSPLHF. As DNA, the CDR3 is TGTGCCACCAGAGGGAGGAGGGGATCCCTTTATAATTCACCCCTCCACTTT.

This chain joins TRBV18 and TRBJ2-3; no clear D gene. Trimming pared 6 bases from V and 4 bases from J, leaving 5 bases between. Germline values: CDR1 KGHSH, CDR2 LQKENI. The CDR3 runs 11 residues. CDR3 sequence (DNA): TGTGCCAGCTCCCAGGCAGATACGCAGTATTTT. This encodes CASSQADTQYF.